This T cell receptor beta chain was sequenced for a study of Graves' ophthalmopathy and Graves' hyperthyroidism. For the study at large: The stable label applied to hyperthyroidism with no ophthalmopathy within 18 months of follow-up. Findings of the study overall: Stable hyperthyroidism and ophthalmopathy were told apart by a 13-signature model, which achieved about 88% sensitivity and over 65% specificity. Blood shared most expanded thyroid clonotypes above 0.001 frequency.

As the template, RNA transcripts were used to amplify TCR beta CDR3 regions. RT-PCR was first run with HTBI primers, then multiplex PCR in a second round. TCRdb ran MiXCR on the multiplex PCR reads and lists one entry per CDR3 protein. The repertoire holds more than 1,000,000 distinct CDR3 sequences, 35% to 40% seen once, with 11% in the top ten. The CDR3 sequence is 16 residues long. V lost 7 bases and J lost 4; bases outside the gene matches: 11. Germline V gives CDR1 MNHNS, CDR2 SASEGT. Comments on this clonotype: Its matching antigen is unknown.

Orbital computed tomography and thyroid ultrasound, along with TRAb, serum thyroxine and clinical symptoms, underpinned diagnosis. This chain joins TRBV6-1 and TRBJ1-1; TRBD1 aligns across 11 bases. The specimen was peripheral blood or thyroid tissue (not recorded which). The receptor was isolated from an adult man with Graves' hyperthyroidism. The CDR3 loop reads CASTKVDRGLSTEAFF. The CDR3 coding sequence is TGTGCCAGCACCAAAGTGGACAGGGGGCTTAGCACTGAAGCTTTCTTT.